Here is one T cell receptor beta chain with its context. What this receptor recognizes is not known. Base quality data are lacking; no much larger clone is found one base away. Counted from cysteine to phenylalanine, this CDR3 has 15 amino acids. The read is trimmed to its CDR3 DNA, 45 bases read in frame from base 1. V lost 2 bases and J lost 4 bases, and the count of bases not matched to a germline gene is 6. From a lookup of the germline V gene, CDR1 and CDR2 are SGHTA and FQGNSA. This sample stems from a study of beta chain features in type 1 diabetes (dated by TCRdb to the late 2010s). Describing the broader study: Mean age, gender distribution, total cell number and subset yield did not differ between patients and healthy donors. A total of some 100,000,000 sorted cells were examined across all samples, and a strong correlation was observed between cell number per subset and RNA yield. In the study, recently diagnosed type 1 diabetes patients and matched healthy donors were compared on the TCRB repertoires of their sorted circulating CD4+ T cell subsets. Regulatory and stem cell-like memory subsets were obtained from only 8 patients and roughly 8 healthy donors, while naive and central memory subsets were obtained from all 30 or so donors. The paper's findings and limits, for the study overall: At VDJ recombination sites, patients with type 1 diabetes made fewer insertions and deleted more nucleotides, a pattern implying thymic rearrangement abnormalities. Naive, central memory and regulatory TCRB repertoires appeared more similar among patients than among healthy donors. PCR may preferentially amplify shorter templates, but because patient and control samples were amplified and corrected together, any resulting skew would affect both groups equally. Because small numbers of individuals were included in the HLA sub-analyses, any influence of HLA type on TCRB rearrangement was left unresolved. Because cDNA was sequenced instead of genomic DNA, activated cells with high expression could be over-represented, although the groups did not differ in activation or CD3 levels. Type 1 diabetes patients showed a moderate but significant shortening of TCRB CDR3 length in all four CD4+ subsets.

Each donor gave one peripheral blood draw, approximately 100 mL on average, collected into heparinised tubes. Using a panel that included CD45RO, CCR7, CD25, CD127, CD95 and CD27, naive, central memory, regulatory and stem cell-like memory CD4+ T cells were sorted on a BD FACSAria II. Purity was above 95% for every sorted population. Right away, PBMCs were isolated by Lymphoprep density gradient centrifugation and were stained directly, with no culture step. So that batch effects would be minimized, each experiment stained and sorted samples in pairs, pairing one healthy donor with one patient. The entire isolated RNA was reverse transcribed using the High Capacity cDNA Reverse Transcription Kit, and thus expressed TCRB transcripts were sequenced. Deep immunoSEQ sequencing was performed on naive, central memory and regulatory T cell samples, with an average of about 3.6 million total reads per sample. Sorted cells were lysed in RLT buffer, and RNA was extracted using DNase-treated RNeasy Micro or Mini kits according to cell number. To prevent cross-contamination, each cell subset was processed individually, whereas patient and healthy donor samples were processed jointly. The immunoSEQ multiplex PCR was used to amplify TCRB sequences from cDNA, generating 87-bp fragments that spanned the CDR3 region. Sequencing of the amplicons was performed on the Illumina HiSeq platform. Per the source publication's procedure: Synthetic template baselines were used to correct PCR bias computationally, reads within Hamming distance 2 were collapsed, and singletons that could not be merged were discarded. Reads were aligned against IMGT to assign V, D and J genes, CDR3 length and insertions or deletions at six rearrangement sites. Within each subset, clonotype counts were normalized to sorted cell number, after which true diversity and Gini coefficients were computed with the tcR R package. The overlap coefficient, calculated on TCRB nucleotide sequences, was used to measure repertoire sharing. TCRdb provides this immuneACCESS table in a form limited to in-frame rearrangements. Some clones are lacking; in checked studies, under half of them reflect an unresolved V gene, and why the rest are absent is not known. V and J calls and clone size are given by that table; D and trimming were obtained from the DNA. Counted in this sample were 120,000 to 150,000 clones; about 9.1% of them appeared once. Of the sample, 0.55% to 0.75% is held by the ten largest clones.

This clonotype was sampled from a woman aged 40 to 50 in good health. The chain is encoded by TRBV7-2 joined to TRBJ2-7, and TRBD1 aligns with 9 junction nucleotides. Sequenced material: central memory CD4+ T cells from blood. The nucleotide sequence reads TGTGCCAGCAGCTTAACCGGGACAGGGAGGTACGAGCAGTACTTC. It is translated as CASSLTGTGRYEQYF.